A single sample is the source of the 30 T cell receptor beta chains below, sequenced in a study of blood T cells in healthy people across ages. Through a sample-barcoded 5' primer and a J-beta primer mix, a second PCR was run for roughly 6 to 12 cycles. Via MiXCR, TCRdb re-called the 5' RACE reads, giving one row per CDR3 protein. Among around 1,800,000 distinct CDR3 sequences listed, 35% to 50% were seen once. Sequenced material: blood. All receptors come from a human donor in good health.

The chain has TRBV20-1 and TRBJ2-5; 11 bases map to TRBD1. Germline values: CDR1 DFQATT, CDR2 SNEGSKA (reference sequence). This CDR3 contains 17 residues. V was clipped by 1 base and J by 3 bases; unmatched bases: 10. CDR3 region: CSARAVLGQGEKETQYF. Here the CDR3 DNA reads TGCAGTGCTAGAGCCGTGCTGGGACAGGGGGAAAAAGAGACCCAGTACTTC.

This chain links TRBV18 with TRBJ2-7, with 10 bases lining up with TRBD1. Germline CDR1 reads KGHSH; CDR2 reads LQKENI. The CDR3 is 15 amino acids. Trimming cost V 6 bases and J 4 bases; bases outside gene matches: 9. CDR3 in amino acids: CASSRGGTGEYEQYF. The CDR3, as DNA: TGTGCCAGCTCCCGTGGCGGGACAGGGGAGTACGAGCAGTACTTC.

The chain recombines TRBV12-5 with TRBJ2-1; the match to TRBD2 covers 14 bases. Germline V gene lookup returns CDR1 LGHNT and CDR2 FRNRAP. V was clipped by 0 bases and J by 4 bases; unmatched bases: 11. This CDR3 spans 20 amino acids. The CDR3 loop is CASGLVGRLAGGPYYNEQFF. The CDR3 coding sequence is TGTGCTAGTGGTTTGGTAGGAAGACTAGCGGGGGGGCCTTATTACAATGAGCAGTTCTTC.

The chain uses TRBV20-1 and TRBJ2-3; D not certain. CDR1 is DFQATT, CDR2 SNEGSKA, per germline (reference sequence). This CDR3 has 14 residues. Trimming removed 5 bases from V and 1 base from J, with 13 bases in between. Here the CDR3 reads CSAGFQKGTDTQYF. The CDR3 DNA follows: TGCAGTGCTGGATTTCAGAAGGGCACAGATACGCAGTATTTT.

The chain carries TRBV27 and TRBJ2-7; a possible D gene is TRBD2 (6 bases). Trimming took off 0 bases at V and 1 base at J, with 10 bases between the two ends. This CDR3 region has 15 residues. Germline CDR1 reads MNHEY; CDR2 reads SMNVEV (reference sequence). As DNA, the CDR3 is TGTGCCAGCAGTTTATCGTGGGGGGATTCCTACGAGCAGTACTTC. Encoded protein: CASSLSWGDSYEQYF.

The V and J genes are TRBV6-2 or TRBV6-3 and TRBJ1-2; the match to TRBD1 covers 9 bases. Trimming removed 6 bases from V and 3 bases from J; junction bases left unmatched: 11. Per germline, CDR1 MNHEY and CDR2 SVGEGT. The CDR3 length is 16 residues. CDR3 nucleotide sequence: TGTGCCAGCAGCCCGGGACAGGGAAGGTTTTACTATGGCTACACCTTC. This sequence encodes CASSPGQGRFYYGYTF.

This clonotype has more than one count but fewer than ten. This chain uses TRBV12-3 or TRBV12-4 with TRBJ2-5; D remains unclear. The V and J ends lost 8 bases and 0 bases respectively, with 13 bases between them. CDR3 size: 14 residues. CDR3 DNA sequence: TGTGCCAGCCGTAGGGCGCAGTACCAAGAGACCCAGTACTTC. This sequence encodes CASRRAQYQETQYF.

Only a few counts were recorded for this clonotype. The chain links TRBV20-1 to TRBJ2-5, with D possibly being TRBD1 (5 bases). The CDR3 is 15 residues long. Germline V gives CDR1 DFQATT, CDR2 SNEGSKA (reference sequence). Trimming stripped 3 bases from V and 3 bases from J, with 17 bases between. In nucleotides, the CDR3 is TGCAGTGCTAGTTCGACCCTGACAGTTAAAGAGACCCAGTACTTC. Its translation: CSASSTLTVKETQYF.

This clonotype turned up a few times. The chain carries TRBV20-1 and TRBJ2-1; the D is unclear. CDR1 is DFQATT, CDR2 SNEGSKA, per germline (reference sequence). The CDR3 runs to 13 residues. V lost 0 bases and J lost 5, with 8 bases in between. The CDR3 DNA reads as TGCAGTGCTAGAGATCTGGGAAACAATGAGCAGTTCTTC. This translates into CSARDLGNNEQFF.

This clonotype came up a few times. This chain connects TRBV20-1 to TRBJ1-4; D is perhaps TRBD1 (5 bases). The CDR3 consists of 14 residues. Trimming took 1 base from V and 6 from J, leaving 12 bases between them. Germline values: CDR1 DFQATT, CDR2 SNEGSKA (reference sequence). CDR3 DNA: TGCAGTGCTAGAGTGGGCAGGGTGGATGAAAAACTGTTTTTT. It translates to CSARVGRVDEKLFF.

As to this clonotype: A junction end diverges from the germline sequence, so it may reflect a read error. The rearrangement joins TRBV9 to TRBJ2-3; 8 bases are a match to TRBD1. CDR3 size: 14 residues. CDR1 and CDR2 (germline): SGDLS, YYNGEE. This CDR3 reads CTSSTRTGMDTQYF. CDR3 nucleotides: TGTACCAGCAGCACCCGGACAGGGATGGATACGCAGTATTTT.

There are a few counts of this clonotype. This chain joins TRBV28 and TRBJ1-1; D perhaps matches TRBD1 (6 bases). Per germline, CDR1 MDHEN and CDR2 SYDVKM. V lost 3 bases and J lost 3, with 14 bases in between. This CDR3 region has 15 residues. The CDR3: CASSLEGQGHTEAFF. The CDR3 region has the DNA TGTGCCAGCAGTTTGGAGGGTCAGGGGCACACTGAAGCTTTCTTT.

This clonotype was counted only a few times. This chain links TRBV4-2 with TRBJ2-6; D is uncertain. This CDR3 has 18 amino acids. Trimming cost V 0 bases and J 0 bases, with 12 bases left between them. Germline assignment: CDR1 LGHNA and CDR2 YNFKEQ. The CDR3 reads CASSQEGYRGSGANVLTF. Written as DNA, the CDR3 is TGTGCCAGCAGCCAAGAAGGTTACCGTGGCTCTGGGGCCAACGTCCTGACTTTC.

The chain couples TRBV24-1 to TRBJ1-1, with D possibly being TRBD1 (6 bases). V was cut by 3 bases and J by 9 bases, with 10 bases left in between. The CDR3 sequence is 12 residues long. In germline, CDR1 is KGHDR, CDR2 SFDVKD. Here the CDR3 reads CATSDGGPKAFF. CDR3 DNA: TGTGCCACCAGTGATGGGGGCCCTAAAGCTTTCTTT.

This clonotype was seen more than once but under ten times. The chain recombines TRBV7-6 with TRBJ2-1; D not certain. The CDR3 covers 14 residues. V dropped 0 bases and J dropped 5 bases, with 8 bases sitting between them. Germline CDR1 is SGHVS and CDR2 is FNYEAQ. CDR3 protein: CASSLARTDNEQFF. CDR3 DNA sequence: TGTGCCAGCAGCTTAGCCAGAACGGACAATGAGCAGTTCTTC.

The CDR3 nucleotides read TGTGCCAGCAGCTCGACAGTCGCAACTAACTATGGCTACACCTTC. Amino acids: CASSSTVATNYGYTF. The chain joins TRBV5-6 to TRBJ1-2; D may be TRBD1 (5 bases). Germline V gives CDR1 SGHDT, CDR2 YYEEEE. The V end lost 3 bases, the J end lost 0 bases, and 12 bases lay between the germline ends. The CDR3 totals 15 residues.

This clonotype was recorded many times. The rearrangement uses TRBV20-1 and TRBJ1-2; 10 bases are shared with TRBD1. V lost 5 bases and J lost 2; bases outside the gene matches: 5. Germline CDR1 reads DFQATT; CDR2 reads SNEGSKA (reference sequence). The CDR3 length is 14 residues. DNA of the CDR3: TGCAGTGCTGCAAGGACAGGGGGGAACTATGGCTACACCTTC. As protein: CSAARTGGNYGYTF.

The CDR3 protein is CASSLLPDQRETQYF. CDR3 in DNA: TGTGCCAGCAGCCTCCTTCCCGACCAGAGGGAGACCCAGTACTTC. This chain connects TRBV12-3 or TRBV12-4 to TRBJ2-7, with D uncertain. The J call is in doubt because the DNA end fits TRBJ2-5 better. CDR3 length: 15 residues.

The gene calls are TRBV11-2 and TRBJ2-5; D is perhaps TRBD2 (5 bases). The length of the CDR3 is 15 residues. The V end lost 0 bases, the J end lost 3 bases, and 11 bases lay between the germline ends. Germline V gene data show CDR1 as SGHAT and CDR2 as FQNNGV. The CDR3 DNA follows: TGTGCCAGCAGCTTAGATGGTCCAGCGGAAGAGACCCAGTACTTC. Translating gives CASSLDGPAEETQYF.

The rearrangement joins TRBV7-9 to TRBJ1-2; TRBD1 matches at 9 bases. In germline, CDR1 is SEHNR, CDR2 FQNEAQ (reference sequence). The CDR3 contains 15 residues. J gave up 4 bases and V 5 bases, and 8 bases lay outside the gene matches. The CDR3 region is CASSGHRGRSYGYTF. The CDR3 nucleotides are TGTGCCAGCAGCGGACACAGGGGGCGCAGCTATGGCTACACCTTC.

This clonotype was recorded a few times. This chain links TRBV15 with TRBJ1-2; TRBD1 agrees at 10 bases. V gave up 7 bases and J gave up 4 bases; unmatched junction bases: 9. In germline, CDR1 is LNHNV, CDR2 YYDKDF (reference sequence). CDR3 length: 15 residues. CDR3 region: CATTTGTGVGYGYTF. Here the CDR3 DNA reads TGTGCCACCACCACCGGGACAGGGGTGGGCTATGGCTACACCTTC.

This clonotype occurred a few times. The rearrangement joins TRBV4-1 to TRBJ2-1; 8 bases align to TRBD2. J lost 10 bases, V lost 1 base, and 9 bases had no gene match. Germline assignment: CDR1 MGHRA and CDR2 YSYEKL. This CDR3 has 15 residues. The CDR3 DNA is TGCGCCAGCAGCCAAGCCCAGCGGGGGACCTACGAGCAGTTCTTC. It encodes CASSQAQRGTYEQFF.

This clonotype turned up a few times. This rearrangement joins TRBV7-8 to TRBJ2-1, with no clear D. CDR1 is SGHVS, CDR2 FQNEAQ, per germline. Between the trimmed V and J ends, which lost 1 base and 0 bases, there was a span of 10 bases. This CDR3 contains 16 residues. This chain's CDR3 is CASSLVGPSSYNEQFF. The CDR3 bases are TGTGCCAGCAGCTTAGTAGGACCCAGCTCCTACAATGAGCAGTTCTTC.

In this sample, this clonotype turned up a few times. The chain is built from TRBV15 and TRBJ2-1; 8 bases align to TRBD1. CDR1 is LNHNV and CDR2 is YYDKDF in the germline V gene (reference sequence). V shed 5 bases, J shed 8 bases, and the junction held 5 bases outside the gene matches. This CDR3 is 13 amino acids long. The CDR3 DNA is TGTGCCACCAGCGCCGGGACAGGAGATGAGCAGTTCTTC. The encoded protein is CATSAGTGDEQFF.

In this sample, this clonotype turned up a few times. The chain couples TRBV3-1 to TRBJ1-2; D gene uncertain. The germline V gene has CDR1 LGHDT and CDR2 YNNKEL (reference sequence). V shed 3 bases and J shed 4 bases, with 9 bases lying between them. The CDR3 sequence is 13 residues long. The DNA of the CDR3 is TGTGCCAGCAGCCAGTGGGAGTCCTATGGCTACACCTTC. It encodes CASSQWESYGYTF. Full variable domain (rest looked up from reference TRBV3-1 and TRBJ1-2): DTAVSQTPKYLVTQMGNDKSIKCEQNLGHDTMYWYKQDSKKFLKIMFSYNNKELIINETVPNRFSPKSPDKAHLNLHINSLELGDSAVYFCASSQWESYGYTFGSGTRLTVV.

The chain links TRBV15 to TRBJ2-7; 7 nucleotides align to TRBD1. J lost 3 bases, V lost 0 bases, and 8 bases had no gene match. Germline assignment: CDR1 LNHNV and CDR2 YYDKDF (reference sequence). The CDR3 contains 16 residues. The CDR3: CATSRDRIGGFYEQYF. CDR3 DNA: TGTGCCACCAGCAGAGATAGAATAGGGGGCTTCTACGAGCAGTACTTC. The full variable domain, rest sourced from reference TRBV15 and TRBJ2-7, is DAMVIQNPRYQVTQFGKPVTLSCSQTLNHNVMYWYQQKSSQAPKLLFHYYDKDFNNEADTPDNFQSRRPNTSFCFLDIRSPGLGDTAMYLCATSRDRIGGFYEQYFGPGTRLTVT.

In this sample, this clonotype turned up a few times. The chain couples TRBV9 to TRBJ1-1; the D is unclear. CDR1 and CDR2 (germline): SGDLS, YYNGEE. Trimming removed 6 bases from V and 3 bases from J, with 15 bases in between. The CDR3 has 14 amino acids. This chain's CDR3 is CASTEGEPHTEAFF. The CDR3 region has the DNA TGTGCCAGCACCGAGGGCGAGCCCCACACTGAAGCTTTCTTT.

In this sample, this clonotype turned up a few times. V gene TRBV6-1 combines with J gene TRBJ2-3; a weak D match, TRBD2 (5 bases). From germline, CDR1 is MNHNS and CDR2 SASEGT. CDR3 size: 14 residues. Trimming cost V 3 bases and J 12 bases, with 19 bases left between them. CDR3 sequence: CASSDLTLSGEQYF. The CDR3 DNA sequence: TGTGCCAGCAGTGACCTGACCCTTTCCGGGGAACAGTATTTT.

The chain carries TRBV5-1 and TRBJ2-5; D not certain. Trimming cost V 1 base and J 5 bases, with 9 bases left between them. The CDR3 covers 13 residues. CDR1 and CDR2 (germline): SGHRS, YFSETQ. The CDR3 DNA reads as TGCGCCAGCAGCTTGATGGTTGGCGAGACCCAGTACTTC. Translated: CASSLMVGETQYF.

The chain carries TRBV5-1 and TRBJ2-6; D gene ambiguous. The length of the CDR3 is 17 residues. Germline V lookup: CDR1 SGHRS, CDR2 YFSETQ. Between the trimmed V and J ends, which lost 0 bases and 0 bases, there was a span of 10 bases. CDR3 DNA sequence: TGCGCCAGCAGCTTGGATGCGATGGGCTCTGGGGCCAACGTCCTGACTTTC. Translation gives CASSLDAMGSGANVLTF.